The 31 T cell receptor beta chains in this list originate from one sample, sequenced in a study of shared clonotypes between healthy human individuals. Method: immunoSEQ multiplex PCR; TCRdb's copy keeps in-frame clones and lacks some. The sample holds approximately 500,000 clones, 90% to 97% seen once. Sequenced: naive CD4+ T cells sorted from blood. This sample's subset: CD45RA+ positively selected. These TCRs come from a woman aged 25 to 39 in good health.

V gene TRBV28 combines with J gene TRBJ1-1; D ambiguous. The CDR3 totals 13 residues. Per germline, CDR1 MDHEN and CDR2 SYDVKM. The CDR3 region has the DNA TGTGTGGGATCCAACCTCATGAACACTGAAGCTTTCTTT. Its translation: CVGSNLMNTEAFF. Full variable domain (missing parts from reference TRBV28 and TRBJ1-1): DVKVTQSSRYLVKRTGEKVFLECVQDMDHENMFWYRQDPGLGLRLIYFSYDVKMKEKGDIPEGYSVSREKKERFSLILESASTNQTSMYLCVGSNLMNTEAFFGQGTRLTVV.

The CDR3 DNA reads TGTGCCAGCAGCCACGACAGCAATCAGCCCCAGCATTTT. Its protein is CASSHDSNQPQHF. The rearrangement uses TRBV5-4 and TRBJ1-5, with D unresolved. The V end lost 4 bases, the J end lost 1 base, and 6 bases lay between the germline ends. The CDR3 has 13 residues. Germline loops: CDR1 SGHNT, CDR2 YYREEE (reference sequence).

The chain joins TRBV2 to TRBJ2-2, with a tentative D call TRBD2 (6 bases). V dropped 4 bases and J dropped 6 bases, with 15 bases sitting between them. CDR1 is SNHLY and CDR2 is FYNNEI in the germline V gene. This CDR3 contains 15 residues. The CDR3 reads CASSGSGGKAGELFF. The CDR3 coding sequence is TGTGCCAGCAGTGGATCCGGGGGAAAGGCCGGGGAGCTGTTTTTT. Variable domain in full (rest from reference TRBV2 and TRBJ2-2): EPEVTQTPSHQVTQMGQEVILRCVPISNHLYFYWYRQILGQKVEFLVSFYNNEISEKSEIFDDQFSVERPDGSNFTLKIRSTKLEDSAMYFCASSGSGGKAGELFFGEGSRLTVL.

The chain joins TRBV28 to TRBJ1-2; D not resolved. This CDR3 has 19 residues. The V end lost 1 base, the J end lost 2 bases, and 23 bases lay between the germline ends. From germline, CDR1 is MDHEN and CDR2 SYDVKM. The CDR3 sequence is CASSLSTARKRHLNYGYTF. CDR3 coding DNA: TGTGCCAGCAGTTTATCAACGGCCCGTAAGAGACACCTAAACTATGGCTACACCTTC.

The rearrangement uses TRBV4-1 and TRBJ2-5; D is undetermined. The end of the DNA fits TRBJ2-7 better, so the J call may be wrong. Germline V CDR1 and CDR2: MGHRA, YSYEKL. The CDR3 has 14 residues. CDR3 in DNA: TGCGCCAGCAGCCAAGATCGAGTGGCTCACGAGCAGTACTTC. It yields the protein CASSQDRVAHEQYF.

This clone was recorded once. V usage is TRBV7-2 and J usage is TRBJ2-1, with D perhaps TRBD2 (5 bases). This CDR3 comprises 15 residues. Trimming removed 1 base from V and 7 bases from J, with 14 bases in between. Germline V CDR1 and CDR2: SGHTA, FQGNSA. This CDR3 is CASSLGGISGNEQFF. CDR3 bases: TGTGCCAGCAGCTTAGGAGGGATTTCGGGGAATGAGCAGTTCTTC. Variable domain in full (rest from reference TRBV7-2 and TRBJ2-1): GAGVSQSPSNKVTEKGKDVELRCDPISGHTALYWYRQSLGQGLEFLIYFQGNSAPDKSGLPSDRFSAERTGGSVSTLTIQRTQQEDSAVYLCASSLGGISGNEQFFGPGTRLTVL.

V gene TRBV28 combines with J gene TRBJ2-5; the match to TRBD2 covers 9 bases. The germline CDR1 and CDR2 sequences are MDHEN and SYDVKM. Trimming at V came to 3 bases and at J to 3 bases, leaving 8 bases not matched to a gene. CDR3 length equals 16 residues. The CDR3: CASSLTASGKEETQYF. Written as DNA, the CDR3 is TGTGCCAGCAGTTTGACGGCTAGCGGGAAAGAAGAGACCCAGTACTTC.

This chain links TRBV5-1 with TRBJ2-5, with D perhaps matching TRBD2 (5 bases). With 4 bases removed from V and 2 bases from J, the gap between germline ends came to 9 bases. The CDR3 loop spans 13 amino acids. CDR1 is SGHRS, CDR2 YFSETQ, per germline. For the CDR3, the DNA is TGCGCCAGCAGCCCGGGATTACAAGAGACCCAGTACTTC. This codes for CASSPGLQETQYF.

The rearrangement joins TRBV28 to TRBJ1-1; TRBD1 aligns across 7 bases. Germline CDR1 reads MDHEN; CDR2 reads SYDVKM. V lost 10 bases to trimming and J lost 0 bases; unmatched junction nucleotides: 11. The CDR3 has 15 residues. The CDR3 here is CAILTGTDMNTEAFF. In DNA form, the CDR3 reads TGTGCCATCCTTACCGGGACAGACATGAACACTGAAGCTTTCTTT.

This clone has only one observation. The chain uses TRBV4-1 and TRBJ1-1; no clear D. The CDR3 extends over 16 amino acids. Germline CDR1 reads MGHRA; CDR2 reads YSYEKL. V was cut by 0 bases and J by 4 bases, with 15 bases left in between. Here the CDR3 reads CASSQDRGVKGTEAFF. The CDR3 coding sequence is TGCGCCAGCAGCCAAGATCGTGGGGTCAAGGGCACTGAAGCTTTCTTT.

Comment on this clone: At one end, the junction sequence differs from germline, possibly due to a read error. This sample includes further DNA sequences coding for the same CDR3. The chain recombines TRBV29-1 with TRBJ1-4, with D maybe TRBD1 (6 bases). The CDR3 sequence is 13 residues long. The V gene's germline CDR1 is SQVTM and CDR2 ANQGSEA. The CDR3 here is CSVRTATNEKLFF. CDR3 sequence (DNA): TGCAGCGTTAGGACAGCAACAAATGAAAAACTGTTTTTT.

The CDR3 region is CASSSWTGNREQFF. Here the CDR3 DNA reads TGTGCCAGCAGCTCGTGGACAGGCAACCGGGAGCAGTTCTTC. The V gene is TRBV5-4, the J gene TRBJ2-1; TRBD1 matches 7 bases. The CDR3 runs to 14 residues. With 3 bases clipped from V and 10 bases from J, the junction kept 10 bases outside the gene matches. Germline CDR1 and CDR2: SGHNT and YYREEE (reference sequence).

This chain connects TRBV28 to TRBJ2-7; D may correspond to TRBD1 or TRBD2 (6 bases each). V was clipped by 4 bases and J by 12 bases, with 25 bases between them. The CDR3 spans 15 residues. Germline V gene data show CDR1 as MDHEN and CDR2 as SYDVKM. CDR3 DNA: TGTGCCAGCAGTTATGGGGGCACACGGGACTCTCCCGCGTACTTC. Translation gives CASSYGGTRDSPAYF.

The V call is TRBV15, the J call TRBJ2-7; D possibly corresponds to TRBD2 (6 bases). Germline lookup yields CDR1 LNHNV and CDR2 YYDKDF (reference sequence). Trimming left V 5 bases short and J 4 bases short, with 18 bases between. The CDR3 consists of 15 residues. The CDR3 DNA reads TGTGCCACCAGCGGCGGATCGACTAGTCGGTACGAGCAGTACTTC. Residues: CATSGGSTSRYEQYF.

J is TRBJ2-3 and V is TRBV7-2, with 10 bases that match TRBD2. This CDR3 contains 16 residues. V was pared by 5 bases and J by 5 bases, with 10 bases of the junction left unmatched. CDR1 SGHTA and CDR2 FQGNSA come from the germline V gene. CDR3: CASSLALAGVVDTQYF. For the CDR3, the DNA is TGTGCCAGCAGCCTCGCCCTAGCGGGAGTTGTAGATACGCAGTATTTT.

The genes are TRBV2 and TRBJ1-4; D perhaps matches TRBD1 (5 bases). CDR3 length: 16 amino acids. Germline V lookup: CDR1 SNHLY, CDR2 FYNNEI. V was clipped by 5 bases and J by 0 bases, with 13 bases between them. CDR3 coding DNA: TGTGCCAGCAGTCACAAACAGGTTGCAACTAATGAAAAACTGTTTTTT. Protein sequence: CASSHKQVATNEKLFF.

This chain joins TRBV4-1 and TRBJ2-4; D tentatively fits TRBD1 or TRBD2 (5 bases each). Per germline, CDR1 MGHRA and CDR2 YSYEKL. The V end was cut by 1 base, the J end by 7 bases, with 26 bases between. CDR3 length equals 19 residues. CDR3 sequence (DNA): TGCGCCAGCAGCCAAGGGCCCCGGGGACCGAAAACCCAAGGGAACATTCAGTACTTC. As protein: CASSQGPRGPKTQGNIQYF.

The chain has TRBV19 and TRBJ2-1; TRBD2 aligns across 13 bases. This CDR3 spans 17 amino acids. With 10 bases clipped from V and 2 bases from J, the junction kept 11 bases outside the gene matches. Looked up from germline, CDR1 is LNHDA and CDR2 is SQIVND (reference sequence). The CDR3: CATNSGTSGVAYNEQFF. The CDR3 DNA follows: TGTGCCACTAACTCGGGGACTAGCGGGGTCGCCTACAATGAGCAGTTCTTC.

The chain couples TRBV18 to TRBJ2-7; maybe TRBD1 (6 bases). The V gene's germline CDR1 is KGHSH and CDR2 LQKENI. This CDR3 is built from 14 residues. Trimming stripped 3 bases from V and 2 bases from J, with 11 bases between. CDR3 DNA sequence: TGTGCCAGCTCACCGGACAGTACAACCTACGAGCAGTACTTC. Translating it yields CASSPDSTTYEQYF.

J is TRBJ2-3 and V is TRBV19; D uncertain. The CDR3 runs to 12 residues. Germline lookup yields CDR1 LNHDA and CDR2 SQIVND (reference sequence). The germline V and J ends were trimmed by 3 bases and 7 bases, with 8 bases remaining between them. In DNA, the CDR3 is TGTGCCAGTAGTATGGATCGTTATACGCAGTATTTT. Amino acid sequence: CASSMDRYTQYF.

Points on this clone: The identical CDR3 is also encoded by other nucleotide sequences in the sample. This chain links TRBV11-3 with TRBJ2-3; the D is unclear. Trimming left V 6 bases short and J 0 bases short, with 4 bases between. Germline values: CDR1 SGHNT, CDR2 YENEEA. The CDR3 sequence is 12 residues long. The CDR3 is CASSLSTDTQYF. The CDR3 DNA reads TGTGCCAGCAGTCTTAGCACAGATACGCAGTATTTT.

The V and J genes are TRBV4-1 and TRBJ1-1; D possibly corresponds to TRBD1 (6 bases). The CDR3 runs to 17 residues. Between the trimmed V and J ends, which lost 0 bases and 6 bases, there was a span of 20 bases. Germline V CDR1 and CDR2: MGHRA, YSYEKL. The CDR3 DNA follows: TGCGCCAGCAGCCAAGATCGCCGGGGGGCGAATAAAGCTGAAGCTTTCTTT. Its translation is CASSQDRRGANKAEAFF.

The chain recombines TRBV2 with TRBJ2-6; unclear D gene. This CDR3 is built from 17 residues. V shed 9 bases and J shed 2 bases, with 20 bases lying between them. Per germline, CDR1 SNHLY and CDR2 FYNNEI. Here the CDR3 reads CASQWNGRVPGANVLTF. Here the CDR3 DNA reads TGTGCCAGTCAGTGGAACGGAAGGGTGCCTGGGGCCAACGTCCTGACTTTC.

The V call is TRBV7-7, the J call TRBJ2-5, with 11 bases identical to TRBD2. The CDR3 is made up of 15 amino acids. Germline-derived CDR1 and CDR2 are SSHAT and FNYEAQ (reference sequence). Unmatched junction bases numbered 6, after V lost 6 bases and J lost 3 bases. The CDR3 DNA reads TGTGCCAGCAGACCCCTGACTAGCGGGGAAGAGACCCAGTACTTC. As protein: CASRPLTSGEETQYF.

Concerning this clone itself: The same CDR3 can be traced to other DNA sequences in this sample. The gene calls are TRBV5-1 and TRBJ1-1; no clear D. This CDR3 comprises 14 residues. The germline CDR1 and CDR2 sequences are SGHRS and YFSETQ. V lost 1 base and J lost 0, with 7 bases in between. As DNA, the CDR3 is TGCGCCAGCAGCTTGATGGGGTTGAACACTGAAGCTTTCTTT. Translated, it gives CASSLMGLNTEAFF.

This clone was detected a few times. The gene calls are TRBV18 and TRBJ2-7, with a possible D match to TRBD2 (6 bases). CDR1 is KGHSH, CDR2 LQKENI, per germline. The CDR3 is 13 amino acids. V lost 3 bases to trimming and J lost 3 bases, with 9 bases between them. The CDR3 region is CASSPMEGYEQYF. For the CDR3, the DNA is TGTGCCAGCTCACCTATGGAGGGCTACGAGCAGTACTTC.

The chain has TRBV5-6 and TRBJ2-7, with 10 bases fitting TRBD2. This CDR3 spans 17 amino acids. Trimming cost V 0 bases and J 0 bases; bases outside gene matches: 6. CDR1 is SGHDT and CDR2 is YYEEEE in the germline V gene. The CDR3 coding sequence is TGTGCCAGCAGCTTGGTGACTAGCGGGCAAAGCTCCTACGAGCAGTACTTC. It encodes CASSLVTSGQSSYEQYF. Based on the CDR3 plus reference TRBV5-6 and TRBJ2-7, the full variable domain is DAGVTQSPTHLIKTRGQQVTLRCSPKSGHDTVSWYQQALGQGPQFIFQYYEEEERQRGNFPDRFSGHQFPNYSSELNVNALLLGDSALYLCASSLVTSGQSSYEQYFGPGTRLTVT.

The rearrangement joins TRBV2 to TRBJ2-1; D might be TRBD2 (5 bases). The CDR3 is 11 amino acids. Germline assignment: CDR1 SNHLY and CDR2 FYNNEI. V shed 3 bases and J shed 15 bases, with 12 bases lying between them. CDR3 sequence (DNA): TGTGCCAGCAGTGACTACGGGAAACGGTTCTTC. Protein sequence: CASSDYGKRFF. The whole variable domain, filled in from reference TRBV2 and TRBJ2-1, reads EPEVTQTPSHQVTQMGQEVILRCVPISNHLYFYWYRQILGQKVEFLVSFYNNEISEKSEIFDDQFSVERPDGSNFTLKIRSTKLEDSAMYFCASSDYGKRFFGPGTRLTVL.

J is TRBJ2-3 and V is TRBV28; perhaps TRBD1 as D (5 bases). The CDR3 contains 13 residues. Looked up from germline, CDR1 is MDHEN and CDR2 is SYDVKM. Trimming took 7 bases from V and 3 from J, leaving 11 bases between them. CDR3 sequence: CASTGYKTDTQYF. CDR3 coding DNA: TGTGCCAGCACAGGGTATAAGACAGATACGCAGTATTTT.

The rearrangement joins TRBV4-1 to TRBJ2-7, with TRBD2 matching over 7 bases. Germline V gives CDR1 MGHRA, CDR2 YSYEKL. V trimming: 0 bases; J trimming: 2 bases; junction bases outside the gene matches: 7. This CDR3 comprises 16 residues. The CDR3 region is CASSQEWLAATYEQYF. The CDR3 DNA sequence: TGCGCCAGCAGCCAAGAGTGGCTAGCGGCTACCTACGAGCAGTACTTC.

The J gene is TRBJ1-5, the V gene TRBV4-1; weak D call: TRBD1 (5 bases). CDR1 and CDR2 from the germline V gene are MGHRA and YSYEKL. Trimming left V 1 base short and J 3 bases short, with 13 bases between. This CDR3 is built from 16 residues. This CDR3 is CASSQVRAGSNQPQHF. In DNA form, the CDR3 reads TGCGCCAGCAGCCAAGTCCGGGCAGGGTCCAATCAGCCCCAGCATTTT.